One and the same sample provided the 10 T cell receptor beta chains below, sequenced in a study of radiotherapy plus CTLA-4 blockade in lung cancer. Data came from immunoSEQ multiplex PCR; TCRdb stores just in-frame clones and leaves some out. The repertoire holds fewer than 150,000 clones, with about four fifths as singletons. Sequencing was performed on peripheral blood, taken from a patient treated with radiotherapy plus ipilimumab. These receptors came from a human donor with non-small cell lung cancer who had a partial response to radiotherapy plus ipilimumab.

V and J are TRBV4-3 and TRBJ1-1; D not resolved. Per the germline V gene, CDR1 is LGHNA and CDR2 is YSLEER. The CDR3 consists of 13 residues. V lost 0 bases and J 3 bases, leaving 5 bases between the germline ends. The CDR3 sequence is CASSQELDTEAFF. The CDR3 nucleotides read TGCGCCAGCAGCCAAGAATTAGACACTGAAGCTTTCTTT.

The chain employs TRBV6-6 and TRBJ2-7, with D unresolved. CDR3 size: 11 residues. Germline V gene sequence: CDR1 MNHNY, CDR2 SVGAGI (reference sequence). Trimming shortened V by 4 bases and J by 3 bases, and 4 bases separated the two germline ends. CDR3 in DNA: TGTGCCAGCAGTTTTAACTACGAGCAGTACTTC. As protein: CASSFNYEQYF.

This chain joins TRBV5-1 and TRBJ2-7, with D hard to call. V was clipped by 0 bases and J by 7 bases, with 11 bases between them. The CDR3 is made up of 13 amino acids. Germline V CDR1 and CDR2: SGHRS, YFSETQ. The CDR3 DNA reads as TGCGCCAGCAGCTTGGGTCCCTCTAGGGAGCAGTACTTC. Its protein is CASSLGPSREQYF.

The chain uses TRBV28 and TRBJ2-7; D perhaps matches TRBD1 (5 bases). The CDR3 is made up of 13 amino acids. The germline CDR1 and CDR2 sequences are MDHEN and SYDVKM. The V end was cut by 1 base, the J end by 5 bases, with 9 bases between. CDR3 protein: CASSLFRVHEQYF. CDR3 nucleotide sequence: TGTGCCAGCAGTTTATTCAGGGTCCACGAGCAGTACTTC.

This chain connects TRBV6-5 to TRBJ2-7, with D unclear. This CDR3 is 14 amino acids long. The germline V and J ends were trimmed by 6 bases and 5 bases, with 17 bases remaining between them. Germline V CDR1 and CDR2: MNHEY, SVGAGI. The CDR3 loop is CASRGPKPPHEQYV. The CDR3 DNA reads TGTGCCAGCAGGGGCCCAAAGCCGCCCCACGAGCAGTACGTC.

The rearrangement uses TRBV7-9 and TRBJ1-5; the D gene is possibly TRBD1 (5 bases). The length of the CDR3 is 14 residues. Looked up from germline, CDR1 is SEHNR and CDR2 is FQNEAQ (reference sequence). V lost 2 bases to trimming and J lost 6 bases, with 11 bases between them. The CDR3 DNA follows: TGTGCCAGCAGCTTAAGTACAGGTAGTCAGCCCCAGCATTTT. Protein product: CASSLSTGSQPQHF. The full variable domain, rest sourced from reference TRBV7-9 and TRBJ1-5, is DTGVSQNPRHKITKRGQNVTFRCDPISEHNRLYWYRQTLGQGPEFLTYFQNEAQLEKSRLLSDRFSAERPKGSFSTLEIQRTEQGDSAMYLCASSLSTGSQPQHFGDGTRLSIL.

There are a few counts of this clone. Here the CDR3 reads CASSPGQPNTGELFF. The DNA for the CDR3 is TGTGCCAGCAGTCCTGGACAGCCGAACACCGGGGAGCTGTTTTTT. V is TRBV28 and J is TRBJ2-2, with TRBD1 as a possible D gene (6 bases). Trimming pared 5 bases from V and 0 bases from J, leaving 10 bases between. The CDR3 contains 15 residues. CDR1 is MDHEN and CDR2 is SYDVKM in the germline V gene.

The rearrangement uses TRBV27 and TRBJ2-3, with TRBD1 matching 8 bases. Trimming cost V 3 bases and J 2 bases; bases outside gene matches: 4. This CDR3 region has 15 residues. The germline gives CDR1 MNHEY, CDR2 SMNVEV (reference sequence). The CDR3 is CASSFWTGITDTQYF. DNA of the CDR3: TGTGCCAGCAGTTTCTGGACAGGGATCACAGATACGCAGTATTTT.

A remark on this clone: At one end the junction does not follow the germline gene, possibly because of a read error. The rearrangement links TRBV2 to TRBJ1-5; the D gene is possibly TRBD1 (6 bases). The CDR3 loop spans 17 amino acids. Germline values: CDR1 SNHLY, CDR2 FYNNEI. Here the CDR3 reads CASSALQGKDSDQPQHF. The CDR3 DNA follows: TGTGCCAGCAGTGCCCTACAGGGAAAGGATAGCGATCAGCCCCAGCATTTT. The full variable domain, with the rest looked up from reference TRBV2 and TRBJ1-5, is EPEVTQTPSHQVTQMGQEVILRCVPISNHLYFYWYRQILGQKVEFLVSFYNNEISEKSEIFDDQFSVERPDGSNFTLKIRSTKLEDSAMYFCASSALQGKDSDQPQHFGDGTRLSIL.

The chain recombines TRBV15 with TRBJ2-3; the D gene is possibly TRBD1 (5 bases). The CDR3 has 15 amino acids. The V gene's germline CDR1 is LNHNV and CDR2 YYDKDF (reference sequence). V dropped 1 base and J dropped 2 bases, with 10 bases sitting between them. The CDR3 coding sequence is TGTGCCACCAGCAGAGTGATGGGGCCCACAGATACGCAGTATTTT. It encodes CATSRVMGPTDTQYF.